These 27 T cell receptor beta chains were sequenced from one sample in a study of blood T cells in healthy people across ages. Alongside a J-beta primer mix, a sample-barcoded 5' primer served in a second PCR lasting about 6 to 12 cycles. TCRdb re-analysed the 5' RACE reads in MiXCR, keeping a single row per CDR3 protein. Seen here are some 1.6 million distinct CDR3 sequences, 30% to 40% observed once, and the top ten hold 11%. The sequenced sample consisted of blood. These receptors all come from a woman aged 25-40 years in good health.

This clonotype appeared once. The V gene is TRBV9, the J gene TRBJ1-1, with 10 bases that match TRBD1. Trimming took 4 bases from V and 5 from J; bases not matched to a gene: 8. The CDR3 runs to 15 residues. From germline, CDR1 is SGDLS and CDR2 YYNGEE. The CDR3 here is CASSTRDRGWTEAFF. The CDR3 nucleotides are TGTGCCAGCAGCACACGGGACAGGGGTTGGACTGAAGCTTTCTTT.

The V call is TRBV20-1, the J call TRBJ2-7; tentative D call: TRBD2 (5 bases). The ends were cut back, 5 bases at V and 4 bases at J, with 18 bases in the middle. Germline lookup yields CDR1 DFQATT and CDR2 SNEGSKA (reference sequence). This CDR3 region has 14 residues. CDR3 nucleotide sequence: TGCAGTGCTCGAGGGAAGCCCAAACCGTACGAGCAGTACTTC. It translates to CSARGKPKPYEQYF.

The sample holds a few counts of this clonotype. The DNA for the CDR3 is TGCGCCAGCAGCTTGGTAGAGGGGAGCTCCTACGAGCAGTACTTC. Its protein is CASSLVEGSSYEQYF. The V gene is TRBV5-1, the J gene TRBJ2-7, with D perhaps matching TRBD1 or TRBD2 (5 bases each). V was cut by 0 bases and J by 0 bases, with 10 bases left in between. CDR3 length: 15 residues. Germline values: CDR1 SGHRS, CDR2 YFSETQ.

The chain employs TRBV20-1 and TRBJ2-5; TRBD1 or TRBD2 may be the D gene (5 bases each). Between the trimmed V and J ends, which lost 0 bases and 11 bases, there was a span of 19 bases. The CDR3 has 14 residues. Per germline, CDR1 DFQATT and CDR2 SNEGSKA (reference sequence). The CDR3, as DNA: TGCAGTGCTAGAGATCGGGACGGTCATACGACGCAGTACTTC. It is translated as CSARDRDGHTTQYF.

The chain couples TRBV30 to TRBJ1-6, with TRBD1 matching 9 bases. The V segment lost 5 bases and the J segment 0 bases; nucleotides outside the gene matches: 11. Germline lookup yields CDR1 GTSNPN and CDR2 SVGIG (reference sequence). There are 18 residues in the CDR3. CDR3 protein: CAWGGRDRESSYNSPLHF. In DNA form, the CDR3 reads TGTGCCTGGGGGGGACGGGACAGGGAGAGCTCCTATAATTCACCCCTCCACTTT.

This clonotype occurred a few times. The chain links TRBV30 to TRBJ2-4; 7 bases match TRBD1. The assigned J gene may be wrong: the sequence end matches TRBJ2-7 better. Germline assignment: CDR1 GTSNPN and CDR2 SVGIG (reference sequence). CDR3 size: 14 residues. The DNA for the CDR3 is TGTGCCTGGATGGGACAGAGCAAATCCTACGAGCAGTACTTC. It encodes CAWMGQSKSYEQYF.

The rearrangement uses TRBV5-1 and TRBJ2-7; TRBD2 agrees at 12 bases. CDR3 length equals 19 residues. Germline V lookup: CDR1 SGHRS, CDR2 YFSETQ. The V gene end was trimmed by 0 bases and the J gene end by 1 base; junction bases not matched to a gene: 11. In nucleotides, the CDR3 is TGCGCCAGCAGCTTGGGGAAGGTTACTAGCGGGAGGAAATCCTACGAGCAGTACTTC. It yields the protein CASSLGKVTSGRKSYEQYF.

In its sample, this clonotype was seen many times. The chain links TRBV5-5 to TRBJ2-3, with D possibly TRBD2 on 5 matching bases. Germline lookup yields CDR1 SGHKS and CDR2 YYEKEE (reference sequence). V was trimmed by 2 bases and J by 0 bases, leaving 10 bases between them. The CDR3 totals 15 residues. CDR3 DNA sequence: TGTGCCAGCAGCTTCGAGGGATATAGCACAGATACGCAGTATTTT. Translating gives CASSFEGYSTDTQYF.

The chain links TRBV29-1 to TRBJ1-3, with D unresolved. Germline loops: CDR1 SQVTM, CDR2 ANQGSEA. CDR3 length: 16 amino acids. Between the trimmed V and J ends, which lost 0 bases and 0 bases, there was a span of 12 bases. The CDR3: CSVEDRRRSSGNTIYF. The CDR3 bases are TGCAGCGTTGAAGACCGCCGGCGGAGCTCTGGAAACACCATATATTTT.

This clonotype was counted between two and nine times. This CDR3 reads CATGEGTEAFF. DNA of the CDR3: TGTGCCACCGGGGAGGGCACTGAAGCTTTCTTT. V gene TRBV12-3 or TRBV12-4 combines with J gene TRBJ1-1; the D is unclear. This CDR3 region has 11 residues. V gave up 10 bases and J gave up 4 bases, with 10 bases separating them.

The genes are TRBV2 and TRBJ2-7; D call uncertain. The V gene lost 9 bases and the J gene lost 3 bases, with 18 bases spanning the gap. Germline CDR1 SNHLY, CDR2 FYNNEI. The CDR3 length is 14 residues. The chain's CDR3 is CASVISSKNYEQYF. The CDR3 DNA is TGTGCCAGTGTGATTTCGAGTAAAAACTACGAGCAGTACTTC.

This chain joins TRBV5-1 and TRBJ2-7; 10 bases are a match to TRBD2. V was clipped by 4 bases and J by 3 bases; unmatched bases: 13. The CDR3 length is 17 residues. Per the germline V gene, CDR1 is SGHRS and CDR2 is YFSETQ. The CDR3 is CASSLHEIAGGIYEQYF. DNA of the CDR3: TGCGCCAGCAGCCTGCACGAGATAGCGGGGGGCATCTACGAGCAGTACTTC.

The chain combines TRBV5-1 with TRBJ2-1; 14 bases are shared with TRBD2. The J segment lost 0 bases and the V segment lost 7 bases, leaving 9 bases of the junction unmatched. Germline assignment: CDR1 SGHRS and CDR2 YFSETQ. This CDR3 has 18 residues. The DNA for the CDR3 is TGCGCCAGCCGTACTCGACTAGCGGGGGGGAGCTCCTACAATGAGCAGTTCTTC. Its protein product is CASRTRLAGGSSYNEQFF. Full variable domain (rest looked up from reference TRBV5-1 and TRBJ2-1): KAGVTQTPRYLIKTRGQQVTLSCSPISGHRSVSWYQQTPGQGLQFLFEYFSETQRNKGNFPGRFSGRQFSNSRSEMNVSTLELGDSALYLCASRTRLAGGSSYNEQFFGPGTRLTVL.

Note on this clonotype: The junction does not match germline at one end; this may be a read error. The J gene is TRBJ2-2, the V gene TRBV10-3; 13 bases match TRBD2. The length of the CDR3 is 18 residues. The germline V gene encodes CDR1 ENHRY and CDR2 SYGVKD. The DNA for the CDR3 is TGTGCCATCGGTGATCCCGATGGACTAGCGGGGGTCTCGGGGGAGCTGTTTTTT. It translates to CAIGDPDGLAGVSGELFF.

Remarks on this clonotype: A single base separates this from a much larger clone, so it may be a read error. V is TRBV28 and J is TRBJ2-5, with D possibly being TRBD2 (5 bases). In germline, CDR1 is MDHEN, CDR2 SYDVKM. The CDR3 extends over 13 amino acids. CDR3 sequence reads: CANSLFRGETQYF. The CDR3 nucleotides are TGTGCCAACAGTTTATTCCGGGGAGAGACCCAGTACTTC. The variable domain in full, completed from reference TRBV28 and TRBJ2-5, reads DVKVTQSSRYLVKRTGEKVFLECVQDMDHENMFWYRQDPGLGLRLIYFSYDVKMKEKGDIPEGYSVSREKKERFSLILESASTNQTSMYLCANSLFRGETQYFGPGTRLLVL.

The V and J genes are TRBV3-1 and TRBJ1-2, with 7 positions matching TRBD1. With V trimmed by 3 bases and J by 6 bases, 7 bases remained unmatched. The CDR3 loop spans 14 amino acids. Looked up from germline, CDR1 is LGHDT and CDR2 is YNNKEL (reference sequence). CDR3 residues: CASSQVDRAHGYTF. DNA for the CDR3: TGTGCCAGCAGCCAGGTCGACAGGGCACATGGCTACACCTTC.

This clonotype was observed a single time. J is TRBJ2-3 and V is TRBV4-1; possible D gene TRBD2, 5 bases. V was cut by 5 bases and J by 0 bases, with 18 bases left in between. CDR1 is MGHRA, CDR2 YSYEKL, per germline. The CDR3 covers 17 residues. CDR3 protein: CASSSPPGSVSTDTQYF. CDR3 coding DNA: TGCGCCAGCAGCAGCCCCCCCGGTAGCGTAAGCACAGATACGCAGTATTTT.

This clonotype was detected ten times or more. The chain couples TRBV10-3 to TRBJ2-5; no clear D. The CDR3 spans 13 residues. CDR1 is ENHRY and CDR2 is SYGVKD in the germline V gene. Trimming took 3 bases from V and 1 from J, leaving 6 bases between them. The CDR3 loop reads CAISDLVQETQYF. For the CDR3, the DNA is TGTGCCATCAGTGACCTAGTCCAAGAGACCCAGTACTTC.

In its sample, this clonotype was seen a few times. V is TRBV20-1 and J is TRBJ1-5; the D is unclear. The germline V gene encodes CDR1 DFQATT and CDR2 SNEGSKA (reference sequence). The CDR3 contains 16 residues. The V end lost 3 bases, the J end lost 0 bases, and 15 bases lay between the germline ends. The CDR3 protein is CSASRRAAYSNQPQHF. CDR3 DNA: TGCAGTGCTAGCAGGAGGGCAGCGTATAGCAATCAGCCCCAGCATTTT.

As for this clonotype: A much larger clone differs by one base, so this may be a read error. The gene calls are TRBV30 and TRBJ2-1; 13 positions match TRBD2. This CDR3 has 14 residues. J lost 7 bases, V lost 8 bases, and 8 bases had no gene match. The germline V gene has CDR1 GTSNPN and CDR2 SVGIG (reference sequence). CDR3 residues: CAGLGLAGLNEQFF. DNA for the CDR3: TGTGCCGGCTTGGGACTAGCGGGATTAAATGAGCAGTTCTTC.

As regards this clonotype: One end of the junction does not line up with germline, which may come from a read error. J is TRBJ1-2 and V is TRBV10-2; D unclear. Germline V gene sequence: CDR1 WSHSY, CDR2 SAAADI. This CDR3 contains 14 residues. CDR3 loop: CASSREGTDYGCTF. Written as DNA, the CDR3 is TGCGCCAGCAGTCGTGAAGGAACGGACTATGGCTGCACCTTC.

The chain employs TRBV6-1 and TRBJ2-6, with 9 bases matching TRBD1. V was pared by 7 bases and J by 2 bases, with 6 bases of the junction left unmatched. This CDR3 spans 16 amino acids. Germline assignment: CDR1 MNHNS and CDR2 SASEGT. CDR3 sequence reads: CASKQGAMTGANVLTF. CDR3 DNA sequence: TGTGCCAGCAAACAGGGGGCAATGACTGGGGCCAACGTCCTGACTTTC.

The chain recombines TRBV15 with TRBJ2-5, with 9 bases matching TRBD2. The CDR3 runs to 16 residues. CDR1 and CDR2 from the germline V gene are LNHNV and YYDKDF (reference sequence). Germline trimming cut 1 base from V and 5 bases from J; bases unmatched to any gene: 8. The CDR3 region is CATSRVGRGGPETQYF. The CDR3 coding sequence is TGTGCCACCAGCAGAGTAGGGCGGGGGGGCCCTGAGACCCAGTACTTC. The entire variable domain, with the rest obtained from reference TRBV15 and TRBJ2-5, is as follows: DAMVIQNPRYQVTQFGKPVTLSCSQTLNHNVMYWYQQKSSQAPKLLFHYYDKDFNNEADTPDNFQSRRPNTSFCFLDIRSPGLGDTAMYLCATSRVGRGGPETQYFGPGTRLLVL.

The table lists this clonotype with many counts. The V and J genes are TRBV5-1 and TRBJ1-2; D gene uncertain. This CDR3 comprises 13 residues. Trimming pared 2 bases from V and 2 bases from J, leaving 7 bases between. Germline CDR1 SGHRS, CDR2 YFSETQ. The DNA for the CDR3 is TGCGCCAGCAGCTTTGGCAACAACTATGGCTACACCTTC. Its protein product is CASSFGNNYGYTF.

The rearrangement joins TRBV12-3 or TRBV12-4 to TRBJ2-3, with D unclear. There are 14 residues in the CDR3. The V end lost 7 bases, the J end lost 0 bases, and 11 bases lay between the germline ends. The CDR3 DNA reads TGTGCCAGCACCGCTATGACTAGCACAGATACGCAGTATTTT. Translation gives CASTAMTSTDTQYF.

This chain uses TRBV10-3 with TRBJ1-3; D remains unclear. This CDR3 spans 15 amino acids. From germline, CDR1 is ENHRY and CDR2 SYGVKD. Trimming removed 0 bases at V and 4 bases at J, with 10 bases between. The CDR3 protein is CAISESAGIGNTIYF. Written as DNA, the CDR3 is TGTGCCATCAGTGAGTCGGCGGGAATAGGAAACACCATATATTTT.

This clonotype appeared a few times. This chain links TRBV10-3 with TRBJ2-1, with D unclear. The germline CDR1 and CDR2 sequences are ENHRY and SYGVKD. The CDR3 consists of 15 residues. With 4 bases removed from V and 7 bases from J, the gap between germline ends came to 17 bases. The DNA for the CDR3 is TGTGCCATCAGTGCTGGCAACTTGGAACAAAATGAGCAGTTCTTC. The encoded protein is CAISAGNLEQNEQFF.